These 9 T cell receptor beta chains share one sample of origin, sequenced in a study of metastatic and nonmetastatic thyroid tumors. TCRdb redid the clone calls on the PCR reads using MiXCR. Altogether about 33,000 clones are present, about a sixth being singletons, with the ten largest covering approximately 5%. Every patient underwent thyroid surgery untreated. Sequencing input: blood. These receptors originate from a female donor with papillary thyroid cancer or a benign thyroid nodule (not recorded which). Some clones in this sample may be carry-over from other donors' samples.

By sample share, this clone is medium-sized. CDR3: CASSFRDRVYEQYF. As DNA, the CDR3 is TGTGCCAGCAGTTTCCGGGACAGAGTTTACGAGCAGTACTTC. This chain links TRBV12-3 or TRBV12-4 with TRBJ2-7, with TRBD1 matching over 7 bases. V lost 3 bases and J lost 4; bases outside the gene matches: 6. This CDR3 spans 14 amino acids.

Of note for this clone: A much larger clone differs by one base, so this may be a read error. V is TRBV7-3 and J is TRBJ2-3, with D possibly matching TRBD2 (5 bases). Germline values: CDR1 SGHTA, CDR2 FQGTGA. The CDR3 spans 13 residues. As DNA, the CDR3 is TGTGTCAGCAGCTTTGAGGGAACAGATACGCAGTATTTT. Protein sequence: CVSSFEGTDTQYF.

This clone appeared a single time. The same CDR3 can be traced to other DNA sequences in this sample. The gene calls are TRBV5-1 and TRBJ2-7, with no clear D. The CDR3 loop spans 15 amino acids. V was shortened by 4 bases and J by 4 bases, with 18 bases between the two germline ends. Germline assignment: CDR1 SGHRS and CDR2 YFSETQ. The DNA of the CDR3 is TGCGCCAGCAGCCCGGACGGTACAGACTCTTACGAGCAGTACTTC. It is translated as CASSPDGTDSYEQYF.

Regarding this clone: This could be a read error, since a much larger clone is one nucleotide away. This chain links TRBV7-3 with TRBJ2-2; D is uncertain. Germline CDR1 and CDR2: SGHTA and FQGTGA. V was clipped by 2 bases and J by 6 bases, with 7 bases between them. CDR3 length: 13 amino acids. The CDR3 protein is CASSLPRAGELFF. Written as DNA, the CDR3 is TGTGCCAGCAGCTTACCAAGAGCCGGGGAGCTGTTTTTT.

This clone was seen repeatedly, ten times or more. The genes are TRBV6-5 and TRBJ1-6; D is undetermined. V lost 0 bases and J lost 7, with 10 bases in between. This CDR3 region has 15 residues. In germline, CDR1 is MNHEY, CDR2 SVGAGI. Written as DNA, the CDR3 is TGTGCCAGCAGTTACTCACGAGACGGCAATTCACCCCTCCACTTT. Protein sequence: CASSYSRDGNSPLHF.

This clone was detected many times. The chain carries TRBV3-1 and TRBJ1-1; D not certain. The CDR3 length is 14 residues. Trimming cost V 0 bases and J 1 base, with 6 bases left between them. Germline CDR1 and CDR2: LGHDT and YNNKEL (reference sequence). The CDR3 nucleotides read TGTGCCAGCAGCCAAGATCCCCAGAACACTGAAGCTTTCTTT. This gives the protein CASSQDPQNTEAFF.

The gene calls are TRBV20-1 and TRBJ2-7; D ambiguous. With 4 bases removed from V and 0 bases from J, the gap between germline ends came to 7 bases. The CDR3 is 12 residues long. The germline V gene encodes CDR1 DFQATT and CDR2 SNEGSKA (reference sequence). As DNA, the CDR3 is TGCAGTGCTAAGGTTAGCTCCTACGAGCAGTACTTC. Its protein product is CSAKVSSYEQYF.

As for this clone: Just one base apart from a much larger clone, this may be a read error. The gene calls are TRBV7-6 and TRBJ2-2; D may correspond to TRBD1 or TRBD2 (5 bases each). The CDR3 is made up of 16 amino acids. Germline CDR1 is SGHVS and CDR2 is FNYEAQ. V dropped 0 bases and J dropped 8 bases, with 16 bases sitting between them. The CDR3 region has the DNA TGTGCCAGCAGCTTAGCTGTGGGGGATGGCGCTGGGGAGCTGTTTTTT. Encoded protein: CASSLAVGDGAGELFF. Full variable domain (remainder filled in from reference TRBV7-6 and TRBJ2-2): GAGVSQSPRYKVTKRGQDVALRCDPISGHVSLYWYRQALGQGPEFLTYFNYEAQQDKSGLPNDRFSAERPEGSISTLTIQRTEQRDSAMYRCASSLAVGDGAGELFFGEGSRLTVL.

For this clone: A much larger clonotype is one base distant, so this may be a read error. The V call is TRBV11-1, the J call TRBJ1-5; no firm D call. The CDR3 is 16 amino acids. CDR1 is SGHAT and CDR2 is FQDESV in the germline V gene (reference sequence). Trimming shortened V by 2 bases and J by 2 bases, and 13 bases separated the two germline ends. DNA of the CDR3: TGTGCCAGCAGCTTAATTTCAAGGATTCGCAATCAGCCCCAGCATTTT. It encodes CASSLISRIRNQPQHF.